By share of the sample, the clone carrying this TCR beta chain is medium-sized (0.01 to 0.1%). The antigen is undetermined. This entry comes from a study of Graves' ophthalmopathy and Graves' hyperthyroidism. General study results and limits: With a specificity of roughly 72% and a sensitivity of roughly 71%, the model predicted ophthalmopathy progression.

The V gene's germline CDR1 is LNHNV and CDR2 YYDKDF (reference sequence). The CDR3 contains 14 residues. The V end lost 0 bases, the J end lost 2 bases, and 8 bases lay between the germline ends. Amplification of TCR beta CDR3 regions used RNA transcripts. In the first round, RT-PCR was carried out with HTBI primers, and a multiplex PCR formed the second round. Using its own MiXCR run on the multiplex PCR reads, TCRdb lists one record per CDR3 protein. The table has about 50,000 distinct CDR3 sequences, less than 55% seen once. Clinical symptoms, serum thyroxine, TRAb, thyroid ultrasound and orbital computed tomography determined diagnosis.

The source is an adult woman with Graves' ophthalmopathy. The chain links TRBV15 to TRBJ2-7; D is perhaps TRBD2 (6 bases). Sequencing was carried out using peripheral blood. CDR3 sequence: CATSREGEAYEQYF. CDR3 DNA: TGTGCCACCAGCAGAGAAGGGGAGGCCTACGAGCAGTACTTC.